The 22 T cell receptor beta chains below all came from one sample that was sequenced in a study of CD8 T cell repertoires and HIV-1 epitope variants. Method: immunoSEQ multiplex PCR; TCRdb's copy keeps in-frame clones and lacks some. The sample lists 90,000 or so clones, roughly four fifths occurring once. The sequencing sample was made of uncultured baseline CD8+ T cells from peripheral blood mononuclear cells (PBMCs). The receptors were sampled from a male donor with HIV.

The genes are TRBV11-2 and TRBJ2-7; 7 positions match TRBD1. The V and J ends lost 5 bases and 2 bases, in that order; junction bases with no gene match: 9. Germline V gene lookup returns CDR1 SGHAT and CDR2 FQNNGV. The CDR3 is 15 amino acids. Here the CDR3 reads CASSPQTGLAYEQYF. The CDR3 DNA follows: TGTGCCAGCAGCCCCCAGACAGGGTTAGCCTACGAGCAGTACTTC.

The chain joins TRBV7-9 to TRBJ2-5; no reliable D call. This CDR3 is 14 amino acids long. Germline V gene data show CDR1 as SEHNR and CDR2 as FQNEAQ (reference sequence). Trimming left V 1 base short and J 6 bases short, with 12 bases between. The CDR3 spells CASSLGAGQKTQYF. In DNA form, the CDR3 reads TGTGCCAGCAGCTTAGGGGCCGGTCAGAAGACCCAGTACTTC.

This chain links TRBV21-1 with TRBJ2-3; TRBD1, the D gene given by the table, was not confirmed from the DNA. TRBV21-1 is classified as a pseudogene. This CDR3 is built from 13 residues. This CDR3 is CASSKAPTNTQYF. Written as DNA, the CDR3 is TGTGCCAGCAGCAAAGCGCCGACAAATACGCAGTATTTT.

The gene calls are TRBV27 and TRBJ2-3; 10 bases align to TRBD2. CDR3 length: 16 residues. V lost 4 bases, J lost 1 base, and 5 bases stayed unmatched. Germline assignment: CDR1 MNHEY and CDR2 SMNVEV (reference sequence). CDR3 loop: CASSSGLAVRTDTQYF. The CDR3 DNA reads as TGTGCCAGCAGTTCAGGACTAGCGGTCCGCACAGATACGCAGTATTTT.

With respect to this clone: The junction does not match germline at one end; this may be a read error. The CDR3 DNA follows: TGTGCCAGCATTTCTCGTCGGTGGGGACAGGGTTTTGAAGAACTGTTTTTT. This sequence encodes CASISRRWGQGFEELFF. V and J are TRBV28 and TRBJ1-4, with 9 bases lining up with TRBD1. CDR1 is MDHEN and CDR2 is SYDVKM in the germline V gene. This CDR3 is built from 17 residues.

The rearrangement links TRBV5-4 to TRBJ2-3, with 11 bases matching TRBD2. CDR1 and CDR2 from the germline V gene are SGHNT and YYREEE (reference sequence). This CDR3 is built from 16 residues. V dropped 0 bases and J dropped 5; count of bases not matched to a gene: 5. The CDR3 nucleotides are TGTGCCAGCAGCTTGGTCGGTAGCGGGAGGGAAGATACGCAGTATTTT. Its protein is CASSLVGSGREDTQYF.

The V and J genes are TRBV18 and TRBJ1-1; no clear D. CDR1 and CDR2 from the germline V gene are KGHSH and LQKENI. The germline V and J ends were trimmed by 5 bases and 3 bases, with 10 bases remaining between them. The CDR3 runs 13 residues. The CDR3 DNA reads as TGTGCCAGCTCATACTCGGGTGACACTGAAGCTTTCTTT. This sequence encodes CASSYSGDTEAFF.

This chain connects TRBV5-1 to TRBJ2-1; possible D gene TRBD2, 6 bases. The CDR3 covers 17 residues. The V end was cut by 4 bases, the J end by 4 bases, with 21 bases between. From germline, CDR1 is SGHRS and CDR2 YFSETQ. DNA for the CDR3: TGCGCCAGCAGCCTTATAACGCTAGCGTTGAATTACAATGAGCAGTTCTTC. Encoded protein: CASSLITLALNYNEQFF.

The chain's CDR3 is CSARGAGELFF. The CDR3 DNA reads as TGCAGTGCTAGAGGCGCCGGGGAGCTGTTTTTT. V and J are TRBV20-1 and TRBJ2-2; no firm D call. The germline V gene has CDR1 DFQATT and CDR2 SNEGSKA (reference sequence). The CDR3 runs to 11 residues. Trimming cost V 1 base and J 6 bases, with 3 bases left between them.

This chain uses TRBV28 with TRBJ2-1; D not resolved. Trimming took 5 bases from V and 6 from J, leaving 14 bases between them. Germline V lookup: CDR1 MDHEN, CDR2 SYDVKM. The CDR3 is 14 amino acids. CDR3 bases: TGTGCCAGCAGTCCGACACTCCAGGCCAATGAGCAGTTCTTC. Its protein product is CASSPTLQANEQFF.

This clone was counted a few times. V gene TRBV19 combines with J gene TRBJ2-7; D possibly corresponds to TRBD1 (6 bases). V was trimmed by 10 bases and J by 1 base, leaving 17 bases between them. Germline CDR1 LNHDA, CDR2 SQIVND (reference sequence). The CDR3 runs 14 residues. DNA for the CDR3: TGTGCCACCAAGGAACGACAGGTGTCCTACGAGCAGTACTTC. Encoded protein: CATKERQVSYEQYF.

The V and J genes are TRBV5-1 and TRBJ2-7; no clear D gene. The germline V gene encodes CDR1 SGHRS and CDR2 YFSETQ. This CDR3 has 11 amino acids. The ends were cut back, 4 bases at V and 1 base at J, with 3 bases in the middle. The CDR3 DNA is TGCGCCAGCAGCGGATCCTACGAGCAGTACTTC. This encodes CASSGSYEQYF.

The chain links TRBV25-1 to TRBJ1-5; D uncertain. Trimming took off 3 bases at V and 2 bases at J, with 11 bases between the two ends. The CDR3 length is 15 residues. Germline lookup yields CDR1 MGHDK and CDR2 SYGVNS. This CDR3 is CASSDTTTGNQPQHF. As DNA, the CDR3 is TGTGCCAGCAGTGATACCACGACCGGCAATCAGCCCCAGCATTTT.

The chain couples TRBV29-1 to TRBJ1-1; 8 nucleotides match TRBD1. The CDR3 loop spans 14 amino acids. From germline, CDR1 is SQVTM and CDR2 ANQGSEA. Trimming took 3 bases from V and 1 from J; bases not matched to a gene: 4. CDR3 sequence reads: CSVDRTGTNTEAFF. As DNA, the CDR3 is TGCAGCGTTGATAGGACAGGGACGAACACTGAAGCTTTCTTT.

V and J are TRBV6-1 and TRBJ2-7, with 9 bases that match TRBD1. The germline gives CDR1 MNHNS, CDR2 SASEGT. After removal of 7 bases from V and 7 bases from J, the junction contained 14 bases not matched to a gene. The CDR3 consists of 15 residues. The CDR3 region has the DNA TGTGCCAGCACTACGATCGCGGGACAGGGAAAGGAGCAGTACTTC. Its protein product is CASTTIAGQGKEQYF.

This sequence joins TRBV5-6 and TRBJ2-5; D gene unclear. This CDR3 comprises 13 residues. V lost 0 bases, J lost 3 bases, and 6 bases lay in between. CDR1 SGHDT and CDR2 YYEEEE come from the germline V gene. CDR3 amino acids: CASSLAMEETQYF. CDR3 bases: TGTGCCAGCAGCTTGGCCATGGAAGAGACCCAGTACTTC.

Details on this clone: Other DNA sequences from this sample encode an identical CDR3 as well. This rearrangement joins TRBV7-9 to TRBJ2-7, with 7 bases lining up with TRBD1. CDR1 is SEHNR, CDR2 FQNEAQ, per germline (reference sequence). The CDR3 has 14 amino acids. The J segment lost 4 bases and the V segment lost 0 bases, leaving 3 bases of the junction unmatched. CDR3 DNA: TGTGCCAGCAGCTTAGCCGGGACAGATTACGAGCAGTACTTC. Protein sequence: CASSLAGTDYEQYF.

The chain uses TRBV15 and TRBJ2-6, with 9 bases identical to TRBD1. The germline CDR1 and CDR2 sequences are LNHNV and YYDKDF (reference sequence). The trim removed 2 bases at V and 4 bases at J, leaving 12 bases unmatched. The CDR3 runs 19 residues. In DNA form, the CDR3 reads TGTGCCACCAGCAGATCAGGGACAGGGTTTTTGAGCGGGGCCAACGTCCTGACTTTC. As protein: CATSRSGTGFLSGANVLTF.

The chain joins TRBV27 to TRBJ1-1; no definite D call. Trimming shortened V by 4 bases and J by 5 bases, and 11 bases separated the two germline ends. This CDR3 spans 13 amino acids. Germline V lookup: CDR1 MNHEY, CDR2 SMNVEV (reference sequence). The CDR3 here is CASSWVGGTEAFF. The CDR3 nucleotides are TGTGCCAGCAGTTGGGTCGGTGGGACTGAAGCTTTCTTT.

The gene calls are TRBV7-9 and TRBJ2-7; TRBD2 matches at 8 bases. The germline gives CDR1 SEHNR, CDR2 FQNEAQ (reference sequence). With 5 bases clipped from V and 6 bases from J, the junction kept 15 bases outside the gene matches. The CDR3 runs 16 residues. In nucleotides, the CDR3 is TGTGCCAGCAGCCCTAGGGGAATTAGCGGGATCTCCGAGCAGTACTTC. This codes for CASSPRGISGISEQYF.

The chain has TRBV29-1 and TRBJ2-7; weak D call: TRBD2 (7 bases). There are 19 residues in the CDR3. Between the trimmed V and J ends, which lost 0 bases and 6 bases, there was a span of 30 bases. Per the germline V gene, CDR1 is SQVTM and CDR2 is ANQGSEA. CDR3 residues: CSVEETGGAQGAGLLEQYF. The CDR3 coding sequence is TGCAGCGTTGAAGAAACTGGGGGGGCTCAGGGAGCGGGACTACTCGAGCAGTACTTC.

This chain connects TRBV18 to TRBJ2-1; D is unclear. Deletions cut 8 bases from V and 7 bases from J, with 12 bases between. CDR3 length equals 12 residues. The germline V gene encodes CDR1 KGHSH and CDR2 LQKENI. CDR3 sequence reads: CASRTARNEQFF. The CDR3 DNA sequence: TGTGCCAGCCGGACCGCTCGGAATGAGCAGTTCTTC.